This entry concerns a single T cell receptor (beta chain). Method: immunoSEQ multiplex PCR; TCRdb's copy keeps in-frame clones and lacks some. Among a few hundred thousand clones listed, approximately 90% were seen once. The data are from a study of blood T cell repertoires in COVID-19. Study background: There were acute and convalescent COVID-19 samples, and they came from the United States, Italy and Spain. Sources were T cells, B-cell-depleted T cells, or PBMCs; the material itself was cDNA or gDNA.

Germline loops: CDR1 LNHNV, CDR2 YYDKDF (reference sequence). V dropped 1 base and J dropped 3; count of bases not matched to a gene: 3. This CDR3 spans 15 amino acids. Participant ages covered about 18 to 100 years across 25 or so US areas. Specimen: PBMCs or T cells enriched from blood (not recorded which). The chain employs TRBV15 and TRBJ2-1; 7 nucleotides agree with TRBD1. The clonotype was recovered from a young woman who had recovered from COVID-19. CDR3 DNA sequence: TGTGCCACCAGCAGAGGACAGGGAATCTACAATGAGCAGTTCTTC. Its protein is CATSRGQGIYNEQFF.